This T cell receptor beta chain was identified during a study of cytomegalovirus exposure and HLA in healthy donors. Points from the study as a whole: As a later analysis showed, a missense DCLRE1C variant was linked to trimming of TCR beta V- and J-genes. Certain sequence variants were highly shared and formed a cluster, and this cluster was likely a sequencing artifact.

The PCR made use of 60 Vbeta and 13 Jbeta primers. TCRdb keeps only in-frame clones here, not all; method: immunoSEQ multiplex PCR. This table has some 90,000 clones, around 74% appearing once. This clone was seen only once. What it recognizes is unknown. This clonotype was obtained from a woman in her 70s in good health and CMV-seropositive. The material sequenced was PBMCs.

The DNA of the CDR3 is TGTGCCAGCAGCTTAGTAGTGAGGGTGTGGTCCTACGAGCAGTACTTC. This codes for CASSLVVRVWSYEQYF. The chain uses TRBV7-2 and TRBJ2-7; D possibly corresponds to TRBD2 (5 bases). This CDR3 is 16 amino acids long. Trimming stripped 1 base from V and 1 base from J, with 14 bases between. Germline-derived CDR1 and CDR2 are SGHTA and FQGNSA.